The entry below describes one T cell receptor beta chain. Its antigen is still unknown. No much larger clone is present one base from it, and per-base qualities are unavailable. The time point label on this specimen signifies: baseline before first vaccination. The vaccinee samples were drawn from two UK trials, COV001 and COV002, one of which was a single-blind randomized controlled phase 2/3 trial testing AZD1222 (ChAdOx1 nCoV-19) in healthy adults. For TCRbeta chain sequencing, PBMC samples were collected from trial participants at day 0 and at day 28 after the second dose. This specimen belongs to a study of T cell responses to AZD1222 COVID-19 vaccine (dated by TCRdb to the early 2020s). Context from the whole study: AZD1222 recipients given second doses at about 4 weeks or at about 12 weeks were pooled, since spike-specific TCR depth and breadth were not found to differ between the two schedules. Enrollment into the trials was organized by age into subgroups of 18-55, 56-69 and 70-plus years, and those subgroups contained roughly 160, 29 and 62 TCR-sequenced participants, respectively. A total of 230 to 250 trial participants underwent TCR sequencing, of whom about 210 received two doses of AZD1222 and some 26 received two doses of the MenACWY control vaccine.

The CDR3 regions of human TCRbeta chains were subjected to immunosequencing. Processing in the source paper ran as follows. Repertoire TCRs were checked for matches against a reference library of SARS-CoV-2-specific TCRs that had been generated using the MIRA antigen-specificity platform. Breadth meant the fraction of unique TCRs that were SARS-CoV-2-associated, whereas depth meant the fraction of total T cells that were SARS-CoV-2-associated. Each spike-specific TCR was assigned to its reactive spike region and to a CD4 or CD8 class using the MIRA data. Log10-transformed breadth and depth values were compared by one-way ANOVA with Sidak's multiple comparisons tests. The table comes from immuneACCESS by way of TCRdb, which keeps in-frame sequences with V and J called. Part of the clones is missing from these tables; in studies checked, under half for an unresolved V gene and the rest for unknown reasons. That table gives V, J and clone size, and the DNA gave D and trimming. Recorded for this sample are tens of thousands of clones; roughly 88% of them occurred a single time. Of the sample, over 20% falls within the top ten clones.

Overall study results and their limits: Vaccine-associated CD4 TCRs spanned the whole spike protein, with dominant responses in regions 160-218 and 743-854. In the small 56-69-year group, the increase in depth fell short of significance, most likely because of low power. Conclusions about previously exposed vaccinees were limited because only 5 or 6 AZD1222 recipients were SARS-CoV-2 seropositive at baseline. Nearly half of unique spike-specific TCRs reportedly recognized epitopes outside regions mutated in the B.1.351 and B.1.1.7 variants. Because no day 14 peak-response samples were available, the repertoires could be characterized only after the peak T cell response. After two AZD1222 doses, both the breadth and the depth of spike-specific TCRs were significantly higher than at day 0 and than in MenACWY recipients. Most participants were white British and females outnumbered males, and the authors suggested that clonal diversity may have been underestimated.

This receptor was identified in an adult in good health. Sequenced here: peripheral blood, sampled on day 0 of AZD1222 vaccination.

CDR3 sequence: CASSGRQARGQPQHF. The DNA sequence is given as TGTGCCAGCAGCGGGAGACAGGCCCGGGGTCAGCCCCAGCATTTT. The chain links TRBV7-9 with TRBJ1-5; TRBD1 could be the D gene, as 6 bases match. Taken from the germline V gene (reference sequence), the CDR1 and CDR2 loops are SEHNR and FQNEAQ. V is cut by 5 bases and J by 6 bases, and the space between the germline ends is 17 bases. The CDR3 goes from the cysteine to the phenylalanine over 15 residues. Only the CDR3 part of the read is kept: 45 bases, read in frame from the first base.